This T cell receptor (beta chain) was documented in a study of blood T cells in healthy people across ages. A second PCR of 7 to 11 cycles used a sample-barcoded 5' primer and a J-beta primer mix. Every cDNA molecule carried a tag from a template-switch adaptor bearing 12 random nucleotides. MiXCR was run by TCRdb on the 5' RACE reads, yielding one entry per CDR3 protein. The data hold hundreds of thousands of distinct CDR3 sequences, with approximately 40% observed a single time. V lost 5 bases, J lost 3 bases, and 6 bases stayed unmatched. This CDR3 spans 16 amino acids. The specimen was blood. The rearrangement links TRBV12-3 or TRBV12-4 to TRBJ2-7, with TRBD2 matching over 14 bases. The clonotype comes from a man older than 75 in good health. CDR3 sequence (DNA): TGTGCCAGCAGTGGAGCTGGGACTAGCGGGGGCTACGAGCAGTACTTC. It specifies CASSGAGTSGGYEQYF.